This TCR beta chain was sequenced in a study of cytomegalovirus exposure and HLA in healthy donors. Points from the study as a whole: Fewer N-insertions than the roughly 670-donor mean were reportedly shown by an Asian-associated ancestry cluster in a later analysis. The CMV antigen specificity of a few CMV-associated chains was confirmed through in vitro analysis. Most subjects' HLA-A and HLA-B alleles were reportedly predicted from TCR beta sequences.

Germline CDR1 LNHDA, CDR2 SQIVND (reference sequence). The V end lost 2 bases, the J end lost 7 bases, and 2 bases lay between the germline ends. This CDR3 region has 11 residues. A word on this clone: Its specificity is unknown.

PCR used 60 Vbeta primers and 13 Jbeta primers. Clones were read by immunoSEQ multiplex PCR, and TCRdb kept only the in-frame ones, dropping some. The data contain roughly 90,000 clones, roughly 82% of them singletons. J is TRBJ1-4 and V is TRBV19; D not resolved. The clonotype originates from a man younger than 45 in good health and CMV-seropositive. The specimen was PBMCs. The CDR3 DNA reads TGTGCCAGTAGTATACGTGAAAAACTGTTTTTT. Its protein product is CASSIREKLFF.